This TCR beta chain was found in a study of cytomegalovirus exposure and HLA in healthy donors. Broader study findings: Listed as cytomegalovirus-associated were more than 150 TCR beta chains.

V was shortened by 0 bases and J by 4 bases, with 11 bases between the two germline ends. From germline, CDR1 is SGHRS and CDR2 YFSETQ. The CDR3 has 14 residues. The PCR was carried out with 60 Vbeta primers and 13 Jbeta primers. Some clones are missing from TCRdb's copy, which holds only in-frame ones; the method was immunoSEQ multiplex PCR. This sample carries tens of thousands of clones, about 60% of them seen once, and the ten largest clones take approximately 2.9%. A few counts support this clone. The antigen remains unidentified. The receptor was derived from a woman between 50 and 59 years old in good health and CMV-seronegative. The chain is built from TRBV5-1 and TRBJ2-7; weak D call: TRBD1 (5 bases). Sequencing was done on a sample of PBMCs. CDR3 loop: CASSLDRPEYEQYF. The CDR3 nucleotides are TGCGCCAGCAGCTTGGACAGGCCTGAGTACGAGCAGTACTTC.